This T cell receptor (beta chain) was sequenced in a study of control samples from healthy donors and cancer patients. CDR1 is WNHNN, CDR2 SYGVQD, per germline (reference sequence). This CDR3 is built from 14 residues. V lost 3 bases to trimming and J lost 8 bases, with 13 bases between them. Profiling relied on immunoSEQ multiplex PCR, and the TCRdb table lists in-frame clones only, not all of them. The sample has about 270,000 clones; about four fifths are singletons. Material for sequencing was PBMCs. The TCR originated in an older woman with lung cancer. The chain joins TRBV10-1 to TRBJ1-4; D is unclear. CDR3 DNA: TGCGCCAGCAGTGATGACGGACCGGGCGAAAAACTGTTTTTT. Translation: CASSDDGPGEKLFF.